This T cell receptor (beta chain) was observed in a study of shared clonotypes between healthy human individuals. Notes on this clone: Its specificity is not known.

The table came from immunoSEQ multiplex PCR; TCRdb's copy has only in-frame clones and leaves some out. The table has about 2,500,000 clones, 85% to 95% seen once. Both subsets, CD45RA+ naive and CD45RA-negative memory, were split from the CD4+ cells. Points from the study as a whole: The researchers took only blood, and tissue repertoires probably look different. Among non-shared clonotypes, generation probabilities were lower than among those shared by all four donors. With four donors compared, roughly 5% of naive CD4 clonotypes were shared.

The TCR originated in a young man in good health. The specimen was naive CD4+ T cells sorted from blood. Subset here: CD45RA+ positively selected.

CDR3 sequence: CASSLEAKLFF. The CDR3 nucleotides are TGTGCCAGCAGCTTAGAAGCGAAACTGTTTTTT. The chain couples TRBV11-2 to TRBJ1-4; D gene uncertain. Trimming took off 0 bases at V and 11 bases at J, with 4 bases between the two ends. The length of the CDR3 is 11 residues. Germline V gene data show CDR1 as SGHAT and CDR2 as FQNNGV.